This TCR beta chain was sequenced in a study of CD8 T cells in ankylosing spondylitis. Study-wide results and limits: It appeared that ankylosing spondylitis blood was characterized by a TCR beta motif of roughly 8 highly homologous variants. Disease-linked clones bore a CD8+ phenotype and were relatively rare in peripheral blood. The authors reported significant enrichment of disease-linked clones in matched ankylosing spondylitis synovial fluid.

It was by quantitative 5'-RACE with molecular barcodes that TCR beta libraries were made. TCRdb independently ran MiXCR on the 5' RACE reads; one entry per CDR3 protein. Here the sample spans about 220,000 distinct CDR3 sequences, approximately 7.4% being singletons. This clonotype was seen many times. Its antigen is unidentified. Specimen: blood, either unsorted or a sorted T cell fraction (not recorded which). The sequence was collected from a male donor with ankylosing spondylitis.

CDR3 loop: CASSSIQTGGGSNQPQHF. The CDR3 region has the DNA TGTGCCAGCAGTTCGATACAGACAGGGGGCGGGAGCAATCAGCCCCAGCATTTT. The chain employs TRBV27 and TRBJ1-5; TRBD1 matches at 10 bases. This CDR3 comprises 18 residues. Trimming at V came to 4 bases and at J to 1 base, leaving 10 bases not matched to a gene. The germline gives CDR1 MNHEY, CDR2 SMNVEV (reference sequence).